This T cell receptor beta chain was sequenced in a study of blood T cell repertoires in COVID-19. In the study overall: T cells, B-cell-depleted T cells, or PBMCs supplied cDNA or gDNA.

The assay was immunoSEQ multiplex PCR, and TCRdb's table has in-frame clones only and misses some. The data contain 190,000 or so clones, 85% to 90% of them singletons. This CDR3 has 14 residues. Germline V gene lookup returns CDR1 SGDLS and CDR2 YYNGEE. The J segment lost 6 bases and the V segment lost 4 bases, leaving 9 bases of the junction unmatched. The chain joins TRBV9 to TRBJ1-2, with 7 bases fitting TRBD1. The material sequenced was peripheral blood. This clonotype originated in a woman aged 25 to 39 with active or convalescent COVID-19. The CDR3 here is CASSSQDREDGYTF. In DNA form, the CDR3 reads TGTGCCAGCAGCTCGCAAGACAGGGAAGATGGCTACACCTTC. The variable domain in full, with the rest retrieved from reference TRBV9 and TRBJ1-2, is DSGVTQTPKHLITATGQRVTLRCSPRSGDLSVYWYQQSLDQGLQFLIQYYNGEERAKGNILERFSAQQFPDLHSELNLSSLELGDSALYFCASSSQDREDGYTFGSGTRLTVV.